The T cell receptor beta chain described here comes from a study of PD-L1 blockade in urothelial cancer. Study summary: The analyses of blood took place 3 weeks (second dose) and 6 weeks after treatment start.

Study-wide findings and caveats: Pretreatment clonality of the blood TCR repertoire below the median was predictive of superior survival.

Time point noted: peripheral blood 6 weeks after treatment start. Remarks on this clone: Its target is unknown.

PCRs were each spiked with synthetic TCR analog templates. Generated by immunoSEQ multiplex PCR, the TCRdb table keeps only in-frame clones and is missing some. The sample carries 35,000 to 45,000 clones, roughly nine tenths recorded once. This CDR3 spans 13 amino acids. Germline V gives CDR1 MNHNS, CDR2 SASEGT. V lost 3 bases to trimming and J lost 6 bases, with 10 bases between them. The sample was PBMCs, taken around atezolizumab (anti-PD-L1) treatment. This clonotype originated in a man in his 70s with urothelial cancer. The chain links TRBV6-1 to TRBJ2-3, with D possibly matching TRBD1 (5 bases). The CDR3 nucleotides read TGTGCCAGCAGTGATGGGGCGTTGGATACGCAGTATTTT. Protein product: CASSDGALDTQYF.